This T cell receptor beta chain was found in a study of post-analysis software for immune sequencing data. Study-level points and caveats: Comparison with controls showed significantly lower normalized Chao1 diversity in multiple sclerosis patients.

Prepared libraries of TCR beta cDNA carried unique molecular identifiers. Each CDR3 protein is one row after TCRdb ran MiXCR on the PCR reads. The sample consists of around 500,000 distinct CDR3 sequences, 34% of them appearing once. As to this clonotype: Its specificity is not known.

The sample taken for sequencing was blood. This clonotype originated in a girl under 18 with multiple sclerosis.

The DNA for the CDR3 is TGCAGTGCTAGTATCGTAGGGGGGAGTAGCGAGCAGTACTTC. It translates to CSASIVGGSSEQYF. The chain recombines TRBV20-1 with TRBJ2-7; D is tentatively TRBD1 or TRBD2 (6 bases each). Trimming shortened V by 3 bases and J by 6 bases, and 18 bases separated the two germline ends. Germline CDR1 and CDR2: DFQATT and SNEGSKA (reference sequence). The CDR3 length is 14 residues.